Each of the 11 T cell receptor beta chains below was sequenced from the same sample in a study of long-term antiretroviral therapy in people with HIV. It was version v3.0 of the immunoSEQ assay that was run at survey level. The method was immunoSEQ multiplex PCR; TCRdb's version includes in-frame clones alone and lacks a portion of them. The data show about 28,000 clones, 86% seen once. Sample: unsorted PBMCs, taken 0.8 years after starting antiretroviral therapy. These receptors were collected from a woman under 40 with HIV.

V is TRBV2 and J is TRBJ2-3; the match to TRBD1 covers 9 bases. Germline trimming cut 2 bases from V and 4 bases from J; bases unmatched to any gene: 1. The V gene's germline CDR1 is SNHLY and CDR2 FYNNEI. The CDR3 extends over 14 amino acids. This CDR3 is CASSETGGSDTQYF. The CDR3 DNA reads as TGTGCCAGCAGTGAAACAGGGGGCTCAGATACGCAGTATTTT.

This clone came up a few times. This chain uses TRBV19 with TRBJ1-2, with a possible D match to TRBD1 (5 bases). Germline loops: CDR1 LNHDA, CDR2 SQIVND (reference sequence). This CDR3 is built from 15 residues. The ends were cut back, 6 bases at V and 5 bases at J, with 19 bases in the middle. For the CDR3, the DNA is TGTGCCAGTAGCTCGCGGGGCAGGATATTTTATGGCTACACCTTC. This encodes CASSSRGRIFYGYTF.

The chain employs TRBV5-4 and TRBJ2-1; D possibly uses TRBD1 or TRBD2 (5 bases each). V shed 0 bases and J shed 10 bases, with 5 bases lying between them. The CDR3 has 11 amino acids. Germline assignment: CDR1 SGHNT and CDR2 YYREEE (reference sequence). CDR3 amino acids: CASSLGGEQFF. CDR3 sequence (DNA): TGTGCCAGCAGCTTGGGGGGGGAGCAGTTCTTC. Supplemented by reference TRBV5-4 and TRBJ2-1, the full variable domain reads ETGVTQSPTHLIKTRGQQVTLRCSSQSGHNTVSWYQQALGQGPQFIFQYYREEENGRGNFPPRFSGLQFPNYSSELNVNALELDDSALYLCASSLGGEQFFGPGTRLTVL.

V is TRBV29-1 and J is TRBJ1-1, with D unclear. The V end was cut by 0 bases, the J end by 1 base, with 6 bases between. From germline, CDR1 is SQVTM and CDR2 ANQGSEA. CDR3 length: 13 residues. This CDR3 reads CSVEEGKNTEAFF. DNA for the CDR3: TGCAGCGTTGAAGAGGGAAAGAACACTGAAGCTTTCTTT.

The CDR3 nucleotides read TGTGCCAGCAGCTTCGGGGGGGAGATAGCCAAAAACATTCAGTACTTC. This sequence encodes CASSFGGEIAKNIQYF. V and J are TRBV5-6 and TRBJ2-4, with 8 bases aligning to TRBD2. Germline lookup yields CDR1 SGHDT and CDR2 YYEEEE. The trim removed 2 bases at V and 0 bases at J, leaving 4 bases unmatched. The CDR3 loop spans 16 amino acids.

This chain uses TRBV27 with TRBJ1-4, with a tentative D call TRBD1 (5 bases). The germline V gene encodes CDR1 MNHEY and CDR2 SMNVEV (reference sequence). V was clipped by 8 bases and J by 5 bases, with 21 bases between them. The CDR3 spans 16 residues. CDR3 DNA sequence: TGTGCCAGCGGTCCACATTATACAGGACCGAATGAAAAACTGTTTTTT. It yields the protein CASGPHYTGPNEKLFF.

This clone has only a few counts. The J gene is TRBJ2-6, the V gene TRBV6-6; tentatively, D is TRBD1 (6 bases). The CDR3 runs to 15 residues. The V and J ends lost 5 bases and 2 bases respectively, with 10 bases between them. Germline CDR1 is MNHNY and CDR2 is SVGAGI (reference sequence). CDR3: CASSQTGTGANVLTF. CDR3 bases: TGTGCCAGCAGTCAAACAGGGACTGGGGCCAACGTCCTGACTTTC.

This chain joins TRBV10-2 and TRBJ1-2; no reliable D call. V lost 2 bases to trimming and J lost 0 bases, with 4 bases between them. There are 13 residues in the CDR3. Germline CDR1 reads WSHSY; CDR2 reads SAAADI. The CDR3 DNA reads as TGCGCCAGCAGTGAGAGACCTAACTATGGCTACACCTTC. Translation gives CASSERPNYGYTF.

The rearrangement links TRBV6-1 to TRBJ1-2; unclear D gene. The CDR3 contains 13 residues. Looked up from germline, CDR1 is MNHNS and CDR2 is SASEGT. V was cut by 2 bases and J by 2 bases, with 6 bases left in between. The CDR3 loop is CASSENRNYGYTF. The CDR3 nucleotides are TGTGCCAGCAGTGAAAACAGAAACTATGGCTACACCTTC.

The chain joins TRBV10-1 to TRBJ2-7; the match to TRBD1 covers 9 bases. The CDR3 runs to 13 residues. Per the germline V gene, CDR1 is WNHNN and CDR2 is SYGVQD (reference sequence). J gave up 7 bases and V 4 bases, and 5 bases lay outside the gene matches. CDR3 DNA: TGCGCCAGCAGTGCGGACAGGGGTGGAGAGCAGTACTTC. This encodes CASSADRGGEQYF.

The genes are TRBV7-3 and TRBJ2-2, with TRBD1 matching 7 bases. The CDR3 runs to 15 residues. Germline V gene sequence: CDR1 SGHTA, CDR2 FQGTGA. The V and J ends lost 2 bases and 3 bases, in that order; junction bases with no gene match: 3. Written as DNA, the CDR3 is TGTGCCAGCAGCTTAGGGGACAGCTACACCGGGGAGCTGTTTTTT. This codes for CASSLGDSYTGELFF.